The 10 T cell receptor beta chains below all came from one sample that was sequenced in a study of T cell responses to AZD1222 COVID-19 vaccine. The table came from immunoSEQ multiplex PCR; TCRdb's copy has only in-frame clones and leaves some out. This sample has 120,000 or so clones, with about 85% found just once. This specimen consisted of peripheral blood, obtained on day 0 of AZD1222 vaccination. The receptor source for this set is an adult in good health.

The V gene is TRBV28, the J gene TRBJ2-7; a weak D match, TRBD1 (7 bases). The V and J ends lost 6 bases and 6 bases respectively, with 12 bases between them. Germline CDR1 is MDHEN and CDR2 is SYDVKM. The CDR3 loop spans 12 amino acids. The CDR3 reads CASRGTAGEQYF. In DNA, the CDR3 is TGTGCCAGCAGGGGGACAGCGGGCGAGCAGTACTTC. The variable domain in full, with the rest retrieved from reference TRBV28 and TRBJ2-7, is DVKVTQSSRYLVKRTGEKVFLECVQDMDHENMFWYRQDPGLGLRLIYFSYDVKMKEKGDIPEGYSVSREKKERFSLILESASTNQTSMYLCASRGTAGEQYFGPGTRLTVT.

The genes are TRBV6-2 or TRBV6-3 and TRBJ2-5, with a weak D call TRBD1 (6 bases). Germline V gene lookup returns CDR1 MNHEY and CDR2 SVGEGT. Trimming removed 1 base at V and 4 bases at J, with 7 bases between. CDR3 size: 13 residues. The DNA of the CDR3 is TGTGCCAGCAGTTACTTGGGGGCAGAGACCCAGTACTTC. Its protein is CASSYLGAETQYF.

The chain uses TRBV30 and TRBJ1-6; D not certain. V was clipped by 4 bases and J by 5 bases, with 9 bases between them. In germline, CDR1 is GTSNPN, CDR2 SVGIG (reference sequence). This CDR3 is 13 amino acids long. CDR3 coding DNA: TGTGCCTGGATGGTACAGAATAATTCACCCCTCCACTTT. This codes for CAWMVQNNSPLHF. Full variable domain (rest looked up from reference TRBV30 and TRBJ1-6): SQTIHQWPATLVQPVGSPLSLECTVEGTSNPNLYWYRQAAGRGLQLLFYSVGIGQISSEVPQNLSASRPQDRQFILSSKKLLLSDSGFYLCAWMVQNNSPLHFGNGTRLTVT.

Here the CDR3 DNA reads TGTGCCACCAGTGAAGGATGGGGGTTCAATCAGCCCCAGCATTTT. Translated: CATSEGWGFNQPQHF. The rearrangement links TRBV24-1 to TRBJ1-5, with a weak D call TRBD1 (5 bases). The V end lost 4 bases, the J end lost 3 bases, and 12 bases lay between the germline ends. The CDR3 is made up of 15 amino acids. CDR1 KGHDR and CDR2 SFDVKD come from the germline V gene.

The chain links TRBV5-1 to TRBJ2-3; D perhaps matches TRBD2 (6 bases). The CDR3 consists of 14 residues. Per the germline V gene, CDR1 is SGHRS and CDR2 is YFSETQ. Deletions cut 6 bases from V and 1 base from J, with 12 bases between. The CDR3 sequence is CASMRGLGTDTQYF. The CDR3 DNA sequence: TGCGCCAGCATGCGGGGTCTGGGCACAGATACGCAGTATTTT.

This clone was seen a few times. The chain has TRBV25-1 and TRBJ1-2, with D perhaps matching TRBD1 (5 bases). Germline loops: CDR1 MGHDK, CDR2 SYGVNS. This CDR3 is built from 14 residues. V was trimmed by 4 bases and J by 4 bases, leaving 13 bases between them. For the CDR3, the DNA is TGTGCCAGCAGTGGGGGCGTGGGACGCTATGGCTACACCTTC. Amino acids: CASSGGVGRYGYTF.

The genes are TRBV11-2 and TRBJ2-1, with 7 bases fitting TRBD2. CDR3 length: 15 amino acids. Per germline, CDR1 SGHAT and CDR2 FQNNGV. Trimming cost V 6 bases and J 6 bases; bases outside gene matches: 11. The CDR3, as DNA: TGTGCCAGCAGTCAACCACGGGAGGTGGGCAATGAGCAGTTCTTC. It is translated as CASSQPREVGNEQFF.

The V call is TRBV10-2, the J call TRBJ2-1, with unresolved D. The CDR3 is 16 amino acids. Germline CDR1 reads WSHSY; CDR2 reads SAAADI. V was pared by 2 bases and J by 4 bases, with 15 bases between. CDR3 in amino acids: CASSETPMDLYNEQFF. The DNA of the CDR3 is TGCGCCAGCAGTGAGACCCCCATGGACCTTTACAATGAGCAGTTCTTC.

The J gene is TRBJ1-1, the V gene TRBV12-3 or TRBV12-4; D gene ambiguous. V was trimmed by 5 bases and J by 7 bases, leaving 5 bases between them. The CDR3 sequence is 10 residues long. The CDR3 region has the DNA TGTGCCAGCAGTAAGGGTGAAGCTTTCTTT. It is translated as CASSKGEAFF.

This rearrangement joins TRBV2 to TRBJ1-2, with D maybe TRBD1 (5 bases). The CDR3 is 15 amino acids. Germline CDR1 and CDR2: SNHLY and FYNNEI. V lost 6 bases, J lost 2 bases, and 16 bases lay in between. The CDR3 DNA is TGTGCCAGCAGACTAAGACCGACAGAAAACTATGGCTACACCTTC. Its protein is CASRLRPTENYGYTF.